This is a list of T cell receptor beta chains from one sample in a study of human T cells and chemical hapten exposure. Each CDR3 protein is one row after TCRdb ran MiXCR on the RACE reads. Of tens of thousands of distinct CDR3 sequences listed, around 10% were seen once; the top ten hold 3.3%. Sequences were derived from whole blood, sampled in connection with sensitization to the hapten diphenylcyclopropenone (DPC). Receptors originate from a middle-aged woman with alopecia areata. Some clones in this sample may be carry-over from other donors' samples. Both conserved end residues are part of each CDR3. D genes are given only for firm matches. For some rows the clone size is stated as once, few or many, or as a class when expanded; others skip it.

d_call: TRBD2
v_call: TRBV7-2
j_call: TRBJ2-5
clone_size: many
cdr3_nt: TGTGCCAGCAGCTCGACCGCCTCGGGGGGGCGAGAGACCCAGTACTTC
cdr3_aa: CASSSTASGGRETQYF

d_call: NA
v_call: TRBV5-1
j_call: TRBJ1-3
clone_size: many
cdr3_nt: TGCGCCAGCAGCTTGGCTGGCGTACGTGGAAACACCATATATTTT
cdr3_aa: CASSLAGVRGNTIYF

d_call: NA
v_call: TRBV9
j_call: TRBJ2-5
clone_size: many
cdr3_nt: TGTGCCAGCAGCGGTACCGGGACCCAGTACTTC
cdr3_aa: CASSGTGTQYF

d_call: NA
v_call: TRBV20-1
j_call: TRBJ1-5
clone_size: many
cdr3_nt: TGCAGTGCCGCTAGCAATCAGCCCCAGCATTTT
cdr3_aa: CSAASNQPQHF

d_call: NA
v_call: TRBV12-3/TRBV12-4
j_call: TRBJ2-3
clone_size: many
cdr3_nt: TGTGCCAGCAGTGTATATAGCGCGGATACGCAGTATTTT
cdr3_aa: CASSVYSADTQYF

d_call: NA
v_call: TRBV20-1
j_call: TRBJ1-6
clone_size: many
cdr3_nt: TGCAGTGCTAGAGTGTCGGGCCAAGGATCACCCCTCCACTTT
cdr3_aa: CSARVSGQGSPLHF

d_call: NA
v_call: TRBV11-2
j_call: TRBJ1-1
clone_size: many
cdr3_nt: TGTGCCAGCGCACCGGGAAGGATGAACACTGAAGCTTTCTTT
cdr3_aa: CASAPGRMNTEAFF

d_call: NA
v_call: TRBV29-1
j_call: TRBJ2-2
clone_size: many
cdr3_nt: TGCAGCGTCCCCTATACAGGGAACACCGGGGAGCTGTTTTTT
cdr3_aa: CSVPYTGNTGELFF

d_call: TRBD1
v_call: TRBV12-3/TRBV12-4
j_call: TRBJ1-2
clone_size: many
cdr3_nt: TGTGCCAGCAGCACCCCAGGGGGGTATGGCTACACCTTC
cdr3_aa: CASSTPGGYGYTF

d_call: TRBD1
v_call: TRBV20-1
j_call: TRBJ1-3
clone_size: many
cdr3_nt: TGCAGTGCGGACCGGGACAGCCGAAACACCATATATTTT
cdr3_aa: CSADRDSRNTIYF

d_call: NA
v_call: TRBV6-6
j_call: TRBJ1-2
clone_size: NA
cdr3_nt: TGTGCCAGCAGGAGCTCCGGGGCCGCGGGGGACTATGGCTACACCTTC
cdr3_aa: CASRSSGAAGDYGYTF

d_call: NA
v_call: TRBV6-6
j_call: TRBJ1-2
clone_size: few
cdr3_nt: TGTGCCAGCAGTTACTCGCAGGGAAACTATGGCTACACCTTC
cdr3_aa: CASSYSQGNYGYTF

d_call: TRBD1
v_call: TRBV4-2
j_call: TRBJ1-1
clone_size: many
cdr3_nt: TGTGCCAGCAGCCAAGAAGTGGGGCTACGGACAGGCCGGAACACTGAAGCTTTCTTT
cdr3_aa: CASSQEVGLRTGRNTEAFF

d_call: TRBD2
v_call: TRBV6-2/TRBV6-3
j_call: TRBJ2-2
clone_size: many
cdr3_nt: TGTGCCAGCAGTTCCGGACTAGCGGGGACCCGATCGAACACCGGGGAGCTGTTTTTT
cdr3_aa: CASSSGLAGTRSNTGELFF

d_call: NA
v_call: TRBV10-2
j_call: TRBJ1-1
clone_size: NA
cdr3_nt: TGCGCCAGCAGGGTCGAAATGAACACTGAAGCTTTCTTT
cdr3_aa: CASRVEMNTEAFF

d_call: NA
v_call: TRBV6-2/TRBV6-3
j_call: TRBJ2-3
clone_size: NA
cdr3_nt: TGTGCCAGCAGGGAAAGCGGGCGTAGCACAGATACGCAGTATTTT
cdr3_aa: CASRESGRSTDTQYF

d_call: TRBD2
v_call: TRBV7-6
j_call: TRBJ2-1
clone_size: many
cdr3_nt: TGTGCCAGCAGCTTAAGGGGCCTAGCGGGGGCCCAAGGGGATGAGCAGTTCTTC
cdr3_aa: CASSLRGLAGAQGDEQFF

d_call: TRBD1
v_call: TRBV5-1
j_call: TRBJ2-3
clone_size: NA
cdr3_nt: TGCGCCAGCAGCTTTCAGGGGGCAAGCACAGATACGCAGTATTTT
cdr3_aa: CASSFQGASTDTQYF

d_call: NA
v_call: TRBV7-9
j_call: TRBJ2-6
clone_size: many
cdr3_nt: TGTGCCAGCAGCACACGACAGGCTGGGGCCAACGTCCTGACTTTC
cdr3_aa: CASSTRQAGANVLTF

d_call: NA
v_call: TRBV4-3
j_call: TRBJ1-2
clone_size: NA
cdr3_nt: TGCGCCAGCAGCCAAGATCACTTTCTCTCCTATGGCTACACCTTC
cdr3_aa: CASSQDHFLSYGYTF

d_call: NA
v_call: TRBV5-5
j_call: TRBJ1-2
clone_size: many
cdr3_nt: TGTGCCAGCAGCTTGGGCAGCATCAACTATGGCTACACCTTC
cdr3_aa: CASSLGSINYGYTF

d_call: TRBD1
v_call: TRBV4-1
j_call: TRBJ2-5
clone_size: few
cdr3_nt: TGCGCCAGCAGCCCACAGGGGCGGGAGACCCAGTACTTC
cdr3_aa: CASSPQGRETQYF

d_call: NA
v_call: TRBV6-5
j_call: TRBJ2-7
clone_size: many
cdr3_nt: TGTGCCAGCAGTTACTCCAGGTCCGTCTACGAGCAGTACTTC
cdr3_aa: CASSYSRSVYEQYF

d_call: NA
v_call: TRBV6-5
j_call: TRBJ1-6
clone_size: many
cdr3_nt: TGTGCCAGCAGTCGAAGGGATAAAGATAATTCACCCCTCCACTTT
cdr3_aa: CASSRRDKDNSPLHF

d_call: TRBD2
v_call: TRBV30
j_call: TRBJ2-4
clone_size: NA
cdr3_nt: TGTGCCTGGAGACCCGGGACTAGCGGGACCATTCAGTACTTC
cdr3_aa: CAWRPGTSGTIQYF

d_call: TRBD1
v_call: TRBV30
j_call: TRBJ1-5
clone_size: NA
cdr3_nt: TGTGCCTGGAGTGCCCGGGGACAGGGGTTTCTAAAACCCCAGCATTTT
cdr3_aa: CAWSARGQGFLKPQHF

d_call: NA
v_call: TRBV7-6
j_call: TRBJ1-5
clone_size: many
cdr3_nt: TGTGCCAGCAGCCCTCTCTCGGGGCCGGATCAGCCCCAGCATTTT
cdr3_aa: CASSPLSGPDQPQHF

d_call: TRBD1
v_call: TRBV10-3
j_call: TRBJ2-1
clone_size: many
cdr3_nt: TGTGCCATCAGTGAGGGGGACAGGGGCGCGTACAATGAGCAGTTCTTC
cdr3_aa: CAISEGDRGAYNEQFF

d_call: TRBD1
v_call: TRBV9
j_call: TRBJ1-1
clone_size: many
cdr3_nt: TGTGCCAGCAGCGCTGGGACAGGGGGCTACACTGAAGCTTTCTTT
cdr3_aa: CASSAGTGGYTEAFF

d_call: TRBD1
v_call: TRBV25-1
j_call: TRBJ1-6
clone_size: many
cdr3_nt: TGTGGTACTTCTGGGGACAGGGGGCGCGGTGAGGTGGGATCACCCCTCCACTTT
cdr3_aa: CGTSGDRGRGEVGSPLHF

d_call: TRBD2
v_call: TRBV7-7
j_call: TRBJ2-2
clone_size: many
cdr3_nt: TGTGCCAGCAGCCTGGGGACTAGCGGATCCGGGGAGCTGTTTTTT
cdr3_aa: CASSLGTSGSGELFF

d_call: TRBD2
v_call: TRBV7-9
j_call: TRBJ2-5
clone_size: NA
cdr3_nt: TGTGCCAGCAGCTTAGTGGGACTAGCGGGCCACGGCGGTAGTTTGCAGACCCAGTACTTC
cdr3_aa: CASSLVGLAGHGGSLQTQYF

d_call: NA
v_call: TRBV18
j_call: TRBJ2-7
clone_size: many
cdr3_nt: TGTGCCAGCTCACCACCCAGGGAACCCTACGAGCAGTACTTC
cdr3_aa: CASSPPREPYEQYF

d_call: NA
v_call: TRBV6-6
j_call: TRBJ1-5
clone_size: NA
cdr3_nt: TGTGCCAGCAGTTACTCAGGAAGGCAGAATCAGCCCCAGCATTTT
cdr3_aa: CASSYSGRQNQPQHF

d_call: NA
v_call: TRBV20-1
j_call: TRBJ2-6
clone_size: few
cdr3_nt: TGCAGTGCCATCAAATCTAATCCCTCTGGGGCCAACGTCCTGACTTTC
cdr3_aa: CSAIKSNPSGANVLTF

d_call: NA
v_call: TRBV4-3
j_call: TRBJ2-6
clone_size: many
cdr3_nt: TGCGCCAGCAGCCAAAACCCCGAAGGAAATAGGGCCAACGTCCTGACTTTC
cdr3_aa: CASSQNPEGNRANVLTF

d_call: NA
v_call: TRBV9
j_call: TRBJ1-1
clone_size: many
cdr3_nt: TGTGCCAGCAGCGTAGAGAGTAACACTGAAGCTTTCTTT
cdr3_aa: CASSVESNTEAFF

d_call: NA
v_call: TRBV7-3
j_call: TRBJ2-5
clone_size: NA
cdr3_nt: TGTGCCAGCAGCATGGACTACCTGGGGACCCAGTACTTC
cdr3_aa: CASSMDYLGTQYF

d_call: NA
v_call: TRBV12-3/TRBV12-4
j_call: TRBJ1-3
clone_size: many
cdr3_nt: TGTGCCAGCACCTTCCTCACAGGCAACTCTGGAAACACCATATATTTT
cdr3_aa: CASTFLTGNSGNTIYF

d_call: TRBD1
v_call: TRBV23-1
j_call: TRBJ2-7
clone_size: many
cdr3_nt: TGCGCCAGCAGTCACTACTATGACAGGGGCTACGAGCAGTACTTC
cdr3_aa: CASSHYYDRGYEQYF

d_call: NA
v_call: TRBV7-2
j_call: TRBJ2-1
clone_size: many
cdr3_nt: TGTGCCAGCAGCTTAGGAGGCGGAAACATAAACAATGAGCAGTTCTTC
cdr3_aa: CASSLGGGNINNEQFF

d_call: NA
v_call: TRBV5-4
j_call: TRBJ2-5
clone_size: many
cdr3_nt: TGTGCCAGCAGTCCAGGGGGGGCCTGGGAGACCCAGTACTTC
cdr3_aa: CASSPGGAWETQYF

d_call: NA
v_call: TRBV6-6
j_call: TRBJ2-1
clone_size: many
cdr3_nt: TGTGCCAGCAGTACCGGAGGTTATGAGCAGTTCTTC
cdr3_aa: CASSTGGYEQFF

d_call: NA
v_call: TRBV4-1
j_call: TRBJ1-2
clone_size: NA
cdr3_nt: TGCGCCAGCAGCCTAAATCAGGGTAACTATGGCTACACCTTC
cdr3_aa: CASSLNQGNYGYTF